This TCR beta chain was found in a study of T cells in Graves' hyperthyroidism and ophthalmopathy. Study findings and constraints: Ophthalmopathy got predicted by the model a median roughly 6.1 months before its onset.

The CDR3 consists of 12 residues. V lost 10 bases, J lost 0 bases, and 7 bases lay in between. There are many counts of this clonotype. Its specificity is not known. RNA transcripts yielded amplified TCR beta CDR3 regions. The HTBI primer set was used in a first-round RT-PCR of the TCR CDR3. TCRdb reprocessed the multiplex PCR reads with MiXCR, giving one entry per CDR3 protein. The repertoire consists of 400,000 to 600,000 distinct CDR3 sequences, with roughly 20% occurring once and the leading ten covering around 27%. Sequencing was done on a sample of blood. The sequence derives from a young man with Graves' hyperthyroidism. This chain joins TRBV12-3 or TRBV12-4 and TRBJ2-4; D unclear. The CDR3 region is CAIRLAKNIQYF. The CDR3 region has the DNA TGTGCCATCCGGTTAGCCAAAAACATTCAGTACTTC.